This entry concerns a single TCR beta chain. Sequencing was performed with immunoSEQ multiplex PCR; in TCRdb, only in-frame clones are kept and a portion is missing. Here the sample spans about 98,000 clones, around 90% being singletons. V lost 6 bases to trimming and J lost 0 bases, with 8 bases between them. CDR3 length equals 13 residues. From germline, CDR1 is LNHDA and CDR2 SQIVND (reference sequence). The sample is drawn from a study of T cell changes during pregnancy in multiple sclerosis. The receptor was isolated from a female donor in good health, enrolled as a control in a pregnancy study. Sequenced here: peripheral blood, sampled after pregnancy. The rearrangement uses TRBV19 and TRBJ2-5; the D gene is possibly TRBD1 (5 bases). CDR3 residues: CASRTAYQETQYF. The CDR3, as DNA: TGTGCCAGTAGGACAGCGTACCAAGAGACCCAGTACTTC.